Following are 32 T cell receptor beta chains from one sample sequenced in a study of Ad26.COV2.S vaccination and SARS-CoV-2 variants. Treatment: roughly 20 received Ad26.COV2.S at low or high dose, single or two shots; about five received placebo; per-sample allocation not given. Each sample was drawn 63 days after the first injection (of vaccine or placebo). Assay: immunoSEQ multiplex PCR; the TCRdb copy retains only in-frame clones and omits some. Here the sample spans some 250,000 clones, around 89% being singletons. The specimen comprised peripheral blood, sampled in a trial of Ad26.COV2.S vaccine versus placebo. The receptor source for this set is a person between 18 and 65 years old who received the Ad26.COV2.S COVID-19 vaccine or a placebo.

The gene calls are TRBV6-2 or TRBV6-3 and TRBJ2-7; no clear D gene. The CDR3 is made up of 14 amino acids. Germline assignment: CDR1 MNHEY and CDR2 SVGEGT. Trimming left V 3 bases short and J 0 bases short, with 9 bases between. The CDR3 protein is CASSYGVSSYEQYF. The CDR3 DNA follows: TGTGCCAGCAGTTATGGCGTCAGCTCCTACGAGCAGTACTTC.

V usage is TRBV4-1 and J usage is TRBJ2-5; 9 bases are shared with TRBD2. CDR3 length equals 17 residues. J was trimmed by 5 bases and V by 1 base; bases with no gene match: 11. CDR1 and CDR2 from the germline V gene are MGHRA and YSYEKL. The CDR3 region has the DNA TGCGCCAGCAGCCAAGGGACTTTGGGGACTAGCATGGAGACCCAGTACTTC. Translated, it gives CASSQGTLGTSMETQYF.

V and J are TRBV27 and TRBJ1-2; D is possibly TRBD1 (6 bases). CDR3 length: 13 residues. CDR1 and CDR2 from the germline V gene are MNHEY and SMNVEV (reference sequence). V was cut by 2 bases and J by 4 bases, with 8 bases left in between. DNA for the CDR3: TGTGCCAGCAGTTTAAGACAGGCCTATGGCTACACCTTC. Protein sequence: CASSLRQAYGYTF.

The chain couples TRBV7-8 to TRBJ2-1, with TRBD1 as a possible D gene (6 bases). This CDR3 contains 15 residues. Trimming shortened V by 5 bases and J by 5 bases, and 16 bases separated the two germline ends. Germline loops: CDR1 SGHVS, CDR2 FQNEAQ. The CDR3 loop reads CASSPHRADHNEQFF. CDR3 nucleotide sequence: TGTGCCAGCAGCCCACACAGGGCCGATCACAATGAGCAGTTCTTC.

V gene TRBV7-2 combines with J gene TRBJ1-1, with D perhaps matching TRBD1 (5 bases). Germline CDR1 is SGHTA and CDR2 is FQGNSA. V was clipped by 7 bases and J by 5 bases, with 20 bases between them. This CDR3 has 15 residues. CDR3 sequence: CASNRLGRGSTEAFF. For the CDR3, the DNA is TGTGCCAGCAACCGCCTGGGGCGGGGCTCTACTGAAGCTTTCTTT.

Regarding this clone: Other DNA sequences in the same sample also yield this CDR3. The rearrangement joins TRBV10-1 to TRBJ2-7; D not resolved. The CDR3 has 14 amino acids. Trimming shortened V by 3 bases and J by 0 bases, and 9 bases separated the two germline ends. The V gene's germline CDR1 is WNHNN and CDR2 SYGVQD (reference sequence). The DNA for the CDR3 is TGCGCCAGCAGTGATCCAGGAAGCTCCTACGAGCAGTACTTC. Protein sequence: CASSDPGSSYEQYF.

This clone has just one count. The rearrangement uses TRBV21-1 and TRBJ2-7. TRBV21-1 has pseudogene status. This CDR3 is 15 amino acids long. CDR3 sequence: CASSPLTGDPNEQYF. The CDR3, as DNA: TGTGCCAGCAGCCCACTGACCGGGGACCCGAACGAGCAGTACTTC.

The chain employs TRBV5-1 and TRBJ2-1; no clear D gene. The germline V gene encodes CDR1 SGHRS and CDR2 YFSETQ. The V end was cut by 5 bases, the J end by 10 bases, with 10 bases between. The CDR3 runs to 11 residues. CDR3 protein: CASRSNTEQFF. The CDR3 bases are TGCGCCAGCAGATCGAACACAGAGCAGTTCTTC. Full variable domain (rest looked up from reference TRBV5-1 and TRBJ2-1): KAGVTQTPRYLIKTRGQQVTLSCSPISGHRSVSWYQQTPGQGLQFLFEYFSETQRNKGNFPGRFSGRQFSNSRSEMNVSTLELGDSALYLCASRSNTEQFFGPGTRLTVL.

The chain has TRBV27 and TRBJ2-3; no definite D call. There are 14 residues in the CDR3. Germline CDR1 and CDR2: MNHEY and SMNVEV (reference sequence). V lost 1 base and J 4 bases, leaving 9 bases between the germline ends. The DNA of the CDR3 is TGTGCCAGCAGTTTATTGTCCAGTGCAGATACGCAGTATTTT. Residues: CASSLLSSADTQYF.

This clone appeared a single time. The chain uses TRBV19 and TRBJ2-7; D not resolved. From germline, CDR1 is LNHDA and CDR2 SQIVND (reference sequence). Deletions cut 3 bases from V and 2 bases from J, with 17 bases between. This CDR3 has 16 amino acids. This chain's CDR3 is CASSIGSRQVPYEQYF. CDR3 bases: TGTGCCAGTAGTATCGGATCTCGGCAGGTACCCTACGAGCAGTACTTC.

The chain couples TRBV7-2 to TRBJ2-1; weak D call: TRBD2 (6 bases). Germline V lookup: CDR1 SGHTA, CDR2 FQGNSA. This CDR3 region has 12 residues. V lost 5 bases and J 10 bases, leaving 12 bases between the germline ends. CDR3 nucleotides: TGTGCCAGCAGCCTCGGGACTCCCGAGCAGTTCTTC. It encodes CASSLGTPEQFF.

As for this clone: This same CDR3 is encoded by further DNA sequences in the sample. This chain connects TRBV30 to TRBJ1-5; perhaps TRBD1 as D (6 bases). The germline gives CDR1 GTSNPN, CDR2 SVGIG (reference sequence). The CDR3 runs 15 residues. Trimming took 0 bases from V and 2 from J, leaving 11 bases between them. In DNA, the CDR3 is TGTGCCTGGAGTGTACCTGGGGGCGGCAATCAGCCCCAGCATTTT. It translates to CAWSVPGGGNQPQHF.

This rearrangement joins TRBV7-6 to TRBJ2-6, with D possibly being TRBD1 (6 bases). Germline CDR1 SGHVS, CDR2 FNYEAQ. The CDR3 has 17 amino acids. Trimming removed 2 bases from V and 2 bases from J, with 13 bases in between. The CDR3 is CASSLSKDRTGANVLTF. The CDR3 nucleotides are TGTGCCAGCAGCTTATCGAAAGACAGGACTGGGGCCAACGTCCTGACTTTC. Based on the CDR3 plus reference TRBV7-6 and TRBJ2-6, the full variable domain is GAGVSQSPRYKVTKRGQDVALRCDPISGHVSLYWYRQALGQGPEFLTYFNYEAQQDKSGLPNDRFSAERPEGSISTLTIQRTEQRDSAMYRCASSLSKDRTGANVLTFGAGSRLTVL.

The V call is TRBV5-1, the J call TRBJ1-1, with no clear D. The V end was cut by 6 bases, the J end by 0 bases, with 12 bases between. This CDR3 has 14 residues. Germline-derived CDR1 and CDR2 are SGHRS and YFSETQ. CDR3 nucleotides: TGCGCCAGCAAGAGGGAACCAGTGAACACTGAAGCTTTCTTT. Amino acids: CASKREPVNTEAFF. The variable domain in full, with the rest retrieved from reference TRBV5-1 and TRBJ1-1, is KAGVTQTPRYLIKTRGQQVTLSCSPISGHRSVSWYQQTPGQGLQFLFEYFSETQRNKGNFPGRFSGRQFSNSRSEMNVSTLELGDSALYLCASKREPVNTEAFFGQGTRLTVV.

This chain uses TRBV15 with TRBJ1-2; TRBD1 is a possible D gene (5 bases). CDR3 length equals 14 residues. CDR1 LNHNV and CDR2 YYDKDF come from the germline V gene (reference sequence). The germline V and J ends were trimmed by 1 base and 7 bases, with 13 bases remaining between them. CDR3 protein: CATSRGGEKGGYTF. CDR3 nucleotide sequence: TGTGCCACCAGCAGAGGAGGGGAAAAGGGTGGCTACACCTTC.

V is TRBV5-1 and J is TRBJ2-7; D perhaps matches TRBD2 (5 bases). CDR1 and CDR2 (germline): SGHRS, YFSETQ. V was cut by 2 bases and J by 7 bases, with 13 bases left in between. CDR3 length equals 13 residues. CDR3 in amino acids: CASSFVPTGEQYF. CDR3 nucleotide sequence: TGCGCCAGCAGCTTTGTACCTACGGGAGAGCAGTACTTC.

The CDR3 loop is CASSPGIPKETQYF. CDR3 bases: TGTGCCAGCAGCCCTGGGATTCCTAAAGAGACCCAGTACTTC. The genes are TRBV11-2 and TRBJ2-5, with D unresolved. Trimming removed 5 bases from V and 3 bases from J, with 13 bases in between. The germline V gene has CDR1 SGHAT and CDR2 FQNNGV. This CDR3 is 14 amino acids long.

The table lists this clone with a count of one. The rearrangement uses TRBV7-6 and TRBJ2-5, with 8 bases matching TRBD2. The CDR3 runs to 16 residues. J gave up 2 bases and V 4 bases, and 9 bases lay outside the gene matches. CDR1 is SGHVS and CDR2 is FNYEAQ in the germline V gene. The CDR3 spells CASSWGGERGQETQYF. CDR3 DNA sequence: TGTGCCAGCAGCTGGGGAGGGGAGCGGGGGCAAGAGACCCAGTACTTC.

This clone was found once. The CDR3 sequence is CASSPEGTPYEQYF. As DNA, the CDR3 is TGTGCCAGCAGCCCCGAGGGGACCCCATACGAGCAGTACTTC. The genes are TRBV9 and TRBJ2-7; D tentatively fits TRBD1 or TRBD2 (5 bases each). Trimming took 4 bases from V and 4 from J, leaving 15 bases between them. The length of the CDR3 is 14 residues. CDR1 and CDR2 from the germline V gene are SGDLS and YYNGEE.

This rearrangement joins TRBV29-1 to TRBJ1-2, with 7 nucleotides matching TRBD1. With V trimmed by 3 bases and J by 2 bases, 0 bases remained unmatched. CDR1 SQVTM and CDR2 ANQGSEA come from the germline V gene. CDR3 length: 12 residues. The DNA for the CDR3 is TGCAGCGTTGACAGGGGGAACTATGGCTACACCTTC. It is translated as CSVDRGNYGYTF.

V gene TRBV7-3 combines with J gene TRBJ2-2; 9 bases map to TRBD1. Losses at the gene ends were 8 bases for V and 4 bases for J; bases not matched to a gene: 2. Germline values: CDR1 SGHTA, CDR2 FQGTGA. The CDR3 sequence is 13 residues long. CDR3 region: CASGQGPTGELFF. CDR3 DNA sequence: TGTGCCAGCGGACAGGGGCCCACCGGGGAGCTGTTTTTT. The variable domain in full, with the rest retrieved from reference TRBV7-3 and TRBJ2-2, is GAGVSQTPSNKVTEKGKYVELRCDPISGHTALYWYRQSLGQGPEFLIYFQGTGAADDSGLPNDRFFAVRPEGSVSTLKIQRTERGDSAVYLCASGQGPTGELFFGEGSRLTVL.

This sequence joins TRBV7-2 and TRBJ2-5; perhaps D is TRBD1 or TRBD2 (6 bases each). V lost 8 bases, J lost 2 bases, and 21 bases lay in between. This CDR3 has 16 amino acids. In germline, CDR1 is SGHTA, CDR2 FQGNSA. The CDR3 DNA reads TGTGCCAGCGGTCCCTTGGGGGGCTCGTGGCAAGAGACCCAGTACTTC. Translated: CASGPLGGSWQETQYF. The whole variable domain, remainder taken from reference TRBV7-2 and TRBJ2-5, is GAGVSQSPSNKVTEKGKDVELRCDPISGHTALYWYRQSLGQGLEFLIYFQGNSAPDKSGLPSDRFSAERTGGSVSTLTIQRTQQEDSAVYLCASGPLGGSWQETQYFGPGTRLLVL.

The V call is TRBV7-2, the J call TRBJ1-5, with D possibly being TRBD1 (6 bases). The CDR3 runs to 15 residues. The V gene lost 2 bases and the J gene lost 4 bases, with 12 bases spanning the gap. Germline CDR1 SGHTA, CDR2 FQGNSA. The CDR3 DNA sequence: TGTGCCAGCAGCTTACTCTCTGGGACAAATCAGCCCCAGCATTTT. This encodes CASSLLSGTNQPQHF.

The chain couples TRBV19 to TRBJ1-5, with D possibly being TRBD1 (5 bases). The length of the CDR3 is 13 residues. V shed 5 bases and J shed 5 bases, with 10 bases lying between them. CDR1 and CDR2 (germline): LNHDA, SQIVND (reference sequence). Written as DNA, the CDR3 is TGTGCCAGTAGTCCCGGGGGGGATCAGCCCCAGCATTTT. The encoded protein is CASSPGGDQPQHF.

The rearrangement uses TRBV5-1 and TRBJ2-1; D could derive from TRBD1 or TRBD2 (5 bases each). The ends were cut back, 5 bases at V and 8 bases at J, with 20 bases in the middle. Germline CDR1 is SGHRS and CDR2 is YFSETQ. The CDR3 runs to 15 residues. CDR3: CASSPPGPHRDEQFF. CDR3 DNA: TGCGCCAGCAGTCCCCCGGGACCGCATCGGGATGAGCAGTTCTTC. The variable domain in full, with the rest retrieved from reference TRBV5-1 and TRBJ2-1, is KAGVTQTPRYLIKTRGQQVTLSCSPISGHRSVSWYQQTPGQGLQFLFEYFSETQRNKGNFPGRFSGRQFSNSRSEMNVSTLELGDSALYLCASSPPGPHRDEQFFGPGTRLTVL.

The V call is TRBV6-5, the J call TRBJ2-7; 9 positions match TRBD1. With 6 bases clipped from V and 3 bases from J, the junction kept 9 bases outside the gene matches. Germline V gene lookup returns CDR1 MNHEY and CDR2 SVGAGI. The CDR3 runs to 15 residues. This CDR3 is CASSRTGTGYYEQYF. The CDR3 DNA is TGTGCCAGCAGCCGCACCGGGACAGGGTACTACGAGCAGTACTTC.

The chain recombines TRBV24-1 with TRBJ1-5, with unresolved D. The CDR3 length is 13 residues. Germline V gene data show CDR1 as KGHDR and CDR2 as SFDVKD. Trimming shortened V by 1 base and J by 5 bases, and 5 bases separated the two germline ends. The CDR3 DNA reads TGTGCCACCAGTGATTTCCAGCATCAGCCCCAGCATTTT. This sequence encodes CATSDFQHQPQHF.

The chain employs TRBV13 and TRBJ2-2; a possible D gene is TRBD2 (5 bases). Trimming took off 5 bases at V and 7 bases at J, with 20 bases between the two ends. The CDR3 runs to 16 residues. Germline CDR1 and CDR2: PRHDT and FYEKMQ (reference sequence). CDR3 coding DNA: TGTGCCAGCAGCCGAGGGTCCCGGGTTGAGGGCGGGGAGCTGTTTTTT. It specifies CASSRGSRVEGGELFF.

The gene calls are TRBV27 and TRBJ1-1; TRBD1 is a possible D gene (6 bases). V was clipped by 1 base and J by 1 base, with 10 bases between them. This CDR3 contains 15 residues. Per germline, CDR1 MNHEY and CDR2 SMNVEV (reference sequence). The CDR3 loop reads CASSLYGGQNTEAFF. The DNA for the CDR3 is TGTGCCAGCAGTTTATATGGGGGGCAGAACACTGAAGCTTTCTTT.

The rearrangement joins TRBV4-1 to TRBJ2-5, with TRBD2 matching over 9 bases. V lost 3 bases to trimming and J lost 1 base; unmatched junction nucleotides: 6. This CDR3 is built from 16 residues. Germline assignment: CDR1 MGHRA and CDR2 YSYEKL. This CDR3 reads CASSQTPAGGQETQYF. The DNA of the CDR3 is TGCGCCAGCAGCCAGACCCCAGCGGGGGGCCAAGAGACCCAGTACTTC.

The gene calls are TRBV10-1 and TRBJ1-3, with D hard to call. Germline values: CDR1 WNHNN, CDR2 SYGVQD (reference sequence). Trimming took 6 bases from V and 0 from J, leaving 6 bases between them. This CDR3 contains 13 residues. The CDR3 region has the DNA TGCGCCAGCAGGGCCAGCTCTGGAAACACCATATATTTT. This sequence encodes CASRASSGNTIYF.

This sequence joins TRBV19 and TRBJ1-3; tentative D call: TRBD1 (5 bases). Germline-derived CDR1 and CDR2 are LNHDA and SQIVND (reference sequence). This CDR3 region has 14 residues. The V and J ends lost 5 bases and 0 bases respectively, with 8 bases between them. CDR3 sequence reads: CASSPGSSGNTIYF. The CDR3 DNA reads TGTGCCAGTAGTCCAGGGAGCTCTGGAAACACCATATATTTT.